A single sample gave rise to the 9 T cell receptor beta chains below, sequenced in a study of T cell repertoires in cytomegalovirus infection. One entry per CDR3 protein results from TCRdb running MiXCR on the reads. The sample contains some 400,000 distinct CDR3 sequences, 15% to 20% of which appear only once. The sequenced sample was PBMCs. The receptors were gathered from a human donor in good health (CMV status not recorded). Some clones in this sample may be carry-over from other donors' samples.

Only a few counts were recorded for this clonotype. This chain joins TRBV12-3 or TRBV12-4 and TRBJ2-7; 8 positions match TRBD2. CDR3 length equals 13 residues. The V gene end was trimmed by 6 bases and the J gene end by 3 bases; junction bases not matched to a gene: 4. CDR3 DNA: TGTGCCAGCAGGCAGACTAGCGACTACGAGCAGTACTTC. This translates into CASRQTSDYEQYF.

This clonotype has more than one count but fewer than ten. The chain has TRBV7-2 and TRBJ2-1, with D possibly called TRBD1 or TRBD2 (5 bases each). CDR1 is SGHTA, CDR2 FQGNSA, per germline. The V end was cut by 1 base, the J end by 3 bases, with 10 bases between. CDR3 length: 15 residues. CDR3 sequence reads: CASSLVGTNYNEQFF. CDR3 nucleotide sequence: TGTGCCAGCAGCTTAGTGGGGACCAACTACAATGAGCAGTTCTTC.

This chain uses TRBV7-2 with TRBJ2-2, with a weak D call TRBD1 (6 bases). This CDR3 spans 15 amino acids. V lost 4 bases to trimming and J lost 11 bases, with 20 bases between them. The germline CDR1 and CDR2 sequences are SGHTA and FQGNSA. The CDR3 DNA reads TGTGCCAGCAGCTCCCCTCACCTCCAGGGGATTGAGCTGTTTTTT. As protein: CASSSPHLQGIELFF. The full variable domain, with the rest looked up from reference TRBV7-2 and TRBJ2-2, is GAGVSQSPSNKVTEKGKDVELRCDPISGHTALYWYRQSLGQGLEFLIYFQGNSAPDKSGLPSDRFSAERTGGSVSTLTIQRTQQEDSAVYLCASSSPHLQGIELFFGEGSRLTVL.

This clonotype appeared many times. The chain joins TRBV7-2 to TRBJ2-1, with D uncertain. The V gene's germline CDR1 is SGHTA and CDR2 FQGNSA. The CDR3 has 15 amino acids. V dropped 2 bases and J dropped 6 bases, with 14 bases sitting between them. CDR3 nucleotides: TGTGCCAGCAGCTTAAATCCGGTGACTCGCAATGAGCAGTTCTTC. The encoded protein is CASSLNPVTRNEQFF.

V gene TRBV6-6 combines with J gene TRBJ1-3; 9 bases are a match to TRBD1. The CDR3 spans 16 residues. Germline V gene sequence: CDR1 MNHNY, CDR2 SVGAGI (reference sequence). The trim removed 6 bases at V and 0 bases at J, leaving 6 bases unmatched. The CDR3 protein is CASSRDRVGSGNTIYF. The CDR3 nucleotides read TGTGCCAGCAGCCGGGACAGGGTGGGCTCTGGAAACACCATATATTTT.

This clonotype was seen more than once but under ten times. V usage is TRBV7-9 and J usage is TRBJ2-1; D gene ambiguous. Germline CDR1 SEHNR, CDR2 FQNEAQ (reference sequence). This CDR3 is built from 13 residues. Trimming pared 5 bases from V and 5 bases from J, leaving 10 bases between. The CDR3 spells CASSPDRNNEQFF. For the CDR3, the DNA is TGTGCCAGCAGCCCGGACCGCAACAATGAGCAGTTCTTC.

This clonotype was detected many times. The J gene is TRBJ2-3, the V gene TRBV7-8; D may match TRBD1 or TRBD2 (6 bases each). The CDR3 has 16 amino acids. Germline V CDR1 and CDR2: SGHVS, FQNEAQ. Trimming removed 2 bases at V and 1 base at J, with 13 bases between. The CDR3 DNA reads TGTGCCAGCAGCTTACGCCGGGGGCCTCGCACAGATACGCAGTATTTT. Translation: CASSLRRGPRTDTQYF.

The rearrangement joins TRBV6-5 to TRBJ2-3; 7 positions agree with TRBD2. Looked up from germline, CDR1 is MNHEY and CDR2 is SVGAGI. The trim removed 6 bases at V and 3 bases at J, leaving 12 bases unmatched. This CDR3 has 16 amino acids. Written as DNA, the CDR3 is TGTGCCAGCAGACCGAGGGCGGGAGTAATGACAGATACGCAGTATTTT. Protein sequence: CASRPRAGVMTDTQYF.

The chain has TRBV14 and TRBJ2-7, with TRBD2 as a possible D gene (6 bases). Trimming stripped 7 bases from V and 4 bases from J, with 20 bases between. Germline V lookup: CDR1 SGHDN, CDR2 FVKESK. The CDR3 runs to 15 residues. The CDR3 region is CASKETAGPIYEQYF. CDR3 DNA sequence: TGTGCCAGCAAGGAGACGGCGGGGCCGATTTACGAGCAGTACTTC.